This T cell receptor (beta chain) emerged from a study of shared clonotypes between healthy human individuals (dated by TCRdb to 2019 to 2021). For the study in its entirety: A few men and two women, aged 18 to 49 years, made up the cohort. Blood TCR repertoires of several healthy adults were deeply sequenced to estimate repertoire size and the extent of clonotype sharing between individuals. For each donor, CD4 naive and CD4 memory were each given three plates, CD8 naive was given two plates, and CD8 memory was given one plate. Leukapheresis yielded between about 0.94 and 9 billion PBMCs per donor. Libraries were prepared and TCR repertoires were sequenced by different laboratories using diverse techniques, in order to increase sequencing depth and limit assay-specific biases. Overall results and qualifications from the work: Sharing across a handful of donors was observed for about 4.8% of naive CD4, less than 4% of naive CD8, 2% to 2.5% of memory CD4, and about 0.4% of memory CD8 clonotypes. Even with the large sequencing depth, rarefaction of the sorted-subset datasets indicated that sequencing was incomplete. Compared with non-shared clonotypes, clonotypes shared by all four sorted-subset donors had higher generation probabilities. The small number of donors limited the genetic and exposure-history diversity represented. Pairwise subsampling led to the expectation that sequencing depth would affect the degree of clonotype sharing among donors. Sampling was restricted to blood, and TCR repertoires in tissues likely differ from the TCR repertoires found in blood. Larger estimated clonotype richness was generally found for naive subsets than for memory subsets.

TCR CDR3 regions were amplified from genomic DNA by multiplex PCR using the deep immunoSEQ assay. Extracted genomic DNA from each cell subset was distributed evenly across all wells of several immunoSEQ 96-well plates, and each plate was treated as a replicate. For sorted subsets, each replicate PCR was loaded with 150 to 250 ng genomic DNA, equivalent to 30,000 or so T cell genomes. Purified libraries were quantified with a Qubit 3.0 fluorometer, sized on a Bioanalyzer 2100, and re-quantified with the KAPA Library Quantification kit. Every immunoSEQ 96-well plate was sequenced on a dedicated single-read 150-cycle Illumina NextSeq 550 flow cell. In the original analysis: Because the immunoSEQ output held only junctional sequences and lacked quality scores, the filtering could not match the filtering applied to full-length reads. To assign V/J genes and CDR3, sequences were annotated using PyIR, a Python wrapper for IgBLAST v1.9, with IMGT germline references. Reads were filtered out if the reads had weak V/J assignments (E-value above 1e-6), no CDR3, stop codons, out-of-frame junctions, or ambiguous translated residues. V3J clonotypes were defined by identical inferred V gene, J gene, and CDR3 amino acid sequence. To compute the percentage overlap between repertoires, the number of shared unique clonotypes was divided by the size of the smaller repertoire. RTK rarefaction, the Chao1 estimator, and Recon v2.1 estimates of unobserved clonotypes were used to assess repertoire richness. OLGA was used to compute generation probabilities for all TCRbeta clonotypes that the gDNA method yielded from a few donors. TCRdb stores this immuneACCESS table with in-frame sequences only. Part of the clones is absent; in the studies checked, under half of the shortfall reflects unresolved V genes, and no reason is known for the rest. D and trimming come from the DNA, and the V and J calls and clone size come from that table. The sample records roughly 2 million clones, approximately 95% of which are singletons. Jointly, the top ten make up about 1.1% of the sample.

Notes on this clone: The antigen it recognizes is unknown. No base quality information exists; no much larger clone differs at one position.

V lost 3 bases and J lost 4 bases; the stretch between them is 20 bases long. Its CDR3 holds 17 amino acids, cysteine through phenylalanine. Only the CDR3 DNA stays, 51 bases, in frame from base 1. CDR1 and CDR2 are read off the germline V gene as SGHRS and YFSETQ. CD8 naive samples were obtained by positive selection for CCR7 among CD45RO-negative cells, yielding a CD45RA+CCR7+ population from which TemRA cells were excluded. Healthy HIV-negative adults with no recently reported acute infections or vaccinations were included as donors. Only Caucasian adults living in Nashville, Tennessee, USA were represented among the donors. Blood was collected by leukapheresis, and PBMCs were isolated by Ficoll-Histopaque density gradient centrifugation and then cryopreserved in liquid nitrogen vapor phase. Analytical flow cytometry was used to check the purity and quantity of every magnetically sorted T cell population. From each sorted fraction, genomic DNA was isolated and quantified by UV absorbance on a Nanodrop 2000c.

The sequenced sample consisted of naive CD8+ T cells sorted from blood. Reading the label with the study, this specimen's cell subset or site is: CD45RA+CCR7+. The rearranged segments are TRBV5-1 and TRBJ2-1; tentative D gene TRBD2, with 6 bases matching. The TCR sequence derives from a man aged 18 to 29 in good health. The encoded CDR3 is CASSSVGDLAAYNEQFF. The nucleotides read TGCGCCAGCAGCTCGGTGGGCGACTTAGCGGCGTACAATGAGCAGTTCTTC.